This entry describes one T cell receptor (beta chain). Treatment in this sample: oral pan-JAK inhibitor, 5-10 mg twice daily. Extraction and reverse transcription of RNA yielded cDNA as the sequencing template. Only in-frame clones appear in the TCRdb table, and some are missing; sequencing was by immunoSEQ multiplex PCR. Of some 120,000 clones in the sample, 61% are singletons; the top ten hold approximately 5.1%. The entry originates in a study of CD8+ T cells in alopecia areata. The germline gives CDR1 SEHNR, CDR2 FQNEAQ (reference sequence). The CDR3 length is 14 residues. Trimming pared 1 base from V and 3 bases from J, leaving 9 bases between.

The sequencing used CD4+ T cells sorted from blood, collected at week 4, from a patient treated with tofacitinib. The sequence was obtained from a human donor with alopecia areata. This rearrangement joins TRBV7-9 to TRBJ2-5; D call uncertain. The CDR3 reads CASSLGTWEETQYF. CDR3 nucleotide sequence: TGTGCCAGCAGCTTAGGGACCTGGGAAGAGACCCAGTACTTC.